This TCR beta chain was sequenced in a study of beta chain features in type 1 diabetes. About the research overall: Sorted cells, more than 95,000,000 in number, were examined across all samples.

Whole-study findings and limits: There was a possibility that cDNA sequencing over-represented cells with high TCR expression.

This clone has only a few counts. Its antigen remains unidentified. Every isolated RNA sample was fully reverse transcribed, so sequencing captured expressed TCRB transcripts. Assay: immunoSEQ multiplex PCR; the TCRdb copy retains only in-frame clones and omits some. This table has about 250,000 clones, roughly 15% appearing once. The CDR3 covers 17 residues. V shed 4 bases, J shed 3 bases, and the junction held 11 bases outside the gene matches. Germline CDR1 and CDR2: PRHDT and FYEKMQ (reference sequence). The purity of all sorted populations exceeded 98%. Specimen: naive CD4+ T cells from blood. The J gene is TRBJ1-1, the V gene TRBV13; 10 nucleotides agree with TRBD1. This clonotype originated in a woman between 40 and 55 years old in good health. In nucleotides, the CDR3 is TGTGCCAGCAGCTCTCCCACCGGACAGGGGGAAGACACTGAAGCTTTCTTT. Amino acid sequence: CASSSPTGQGEDTEAFF.